One T cell receptor (beta chain) is described in this entry. This specimen belongs to a study of blood T cell repertoires in COVID-19. After removal of 5 bases from V and 7 bases from J, the junction contained 10 bases not matched to a gene. The length of the CDR3 is 15 residues. CDR1 and CDR2 (germline): MDHEN, SYDVKM. The table came from immunoSEQ multiplex PCR; TCRdb's copy has only in-frame clones and leaves some out. The sample consists of 230,000 or so clones, over 75% of them appearing once. The receptor was derived from a man in his forties with active or convalescent COVID-19. The source material was peripheral blood. The chain is built from TRBV28 and TRBJ2-7; 11 nucleotides align to TRBD2. CDR3: CASSLGTSGPKEQYF. In DNA, the CDR3 is TGTGCCAGCAGTCTAGGGACTAGCGGCCCGAAAGAGCAGTACTTC.